This TCR beta chain appears in the sequencing data of a study of cytomegalovirus exposure and HLA in healthy donors. The PCR had 60 Vbeta and 13 Jbeta primers. Sequenced by immunoSEQ multiplex PCR; TCRdb stores in-frame clones only, minus some. The data hold about 210,000 clones, with almost 80% observed a single time. Of note for this clone: Its target is unknown.

Findings and limits, study-wide: V- and J-gene trimming in TCR beta was tied to a missense DCLRE1C variant by an analysis performed later.

This CDR3 comprises 18 residues. Germline values: CDR1 SGDLS, CDR2 YYNGEE. The ends lost 1 base at V and 4 bases at J; junction bases unmatched: 11. The J gene is TRBJ2-1, the V gene TRBV9, with 10 bases lining up with TRBD2. This clonotype originated in a male donor in good health and CMV-seronegative. The specimen was PBMCs. Here the CDR3 DNA reads TGTGCCAGCAGCGTATCGGGTCTAGCGGGAGAGAAATACAATGAGCAGTTCTTC. Translating it yields CASSVSGLAGEKYNEQFF.